This T cell receptor beta chain was captured by sequencing in a study of T cell responses to AZD1222 COVID-19 vaccine. TCRdb keeps only in-frame clones here, not all; method: immunoSEQ multiplex PCR. Of tens of thousands of clones detected, 85% to 95% appear once; the ten largest clones hold 4.5%. The CDR3 is 18 amino acids. V dropped 0 bases and J dropped 0 bases, with 17 bases sitting between them. Germline-derived CDR1 and CDR2 are GTSNPN and SVGIG (reference sequence). General study results and limits: Elevations in Spike-specific TCR breadth and depth followed administration of two AZD1222 doses.

Notes on this clone: Its antigen remains unidentified.

The receptor was isolated from an adult in good health. Sequencing was performed on peripheral blood, taken on day 0 of MenACWY control vaccination. The V and J genes are TRBV30 and TRBJ1-4; a possible D gene is TRBD1 (6 bases). CDR3: CAWSVGGRGFSTNEKLFF. The CDR3 bases are TGTGCCTGGAGTGTAGGCGGGAGGGGGTTCTCAACTAATGAAAAACTGTTTTTT.